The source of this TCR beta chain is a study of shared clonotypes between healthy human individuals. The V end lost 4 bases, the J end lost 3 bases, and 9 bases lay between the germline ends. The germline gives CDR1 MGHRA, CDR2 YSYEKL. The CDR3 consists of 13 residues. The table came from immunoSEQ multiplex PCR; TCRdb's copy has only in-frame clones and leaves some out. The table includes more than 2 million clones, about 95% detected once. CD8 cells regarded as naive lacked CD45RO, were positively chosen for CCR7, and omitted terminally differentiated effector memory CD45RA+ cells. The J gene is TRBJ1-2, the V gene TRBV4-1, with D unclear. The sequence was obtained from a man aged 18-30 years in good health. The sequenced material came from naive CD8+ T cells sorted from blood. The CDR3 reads CASSPLGDYGYTF. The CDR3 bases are TGCGCCAGCAGCCCGTTGGGAGACTATGGCTACACCTTC.